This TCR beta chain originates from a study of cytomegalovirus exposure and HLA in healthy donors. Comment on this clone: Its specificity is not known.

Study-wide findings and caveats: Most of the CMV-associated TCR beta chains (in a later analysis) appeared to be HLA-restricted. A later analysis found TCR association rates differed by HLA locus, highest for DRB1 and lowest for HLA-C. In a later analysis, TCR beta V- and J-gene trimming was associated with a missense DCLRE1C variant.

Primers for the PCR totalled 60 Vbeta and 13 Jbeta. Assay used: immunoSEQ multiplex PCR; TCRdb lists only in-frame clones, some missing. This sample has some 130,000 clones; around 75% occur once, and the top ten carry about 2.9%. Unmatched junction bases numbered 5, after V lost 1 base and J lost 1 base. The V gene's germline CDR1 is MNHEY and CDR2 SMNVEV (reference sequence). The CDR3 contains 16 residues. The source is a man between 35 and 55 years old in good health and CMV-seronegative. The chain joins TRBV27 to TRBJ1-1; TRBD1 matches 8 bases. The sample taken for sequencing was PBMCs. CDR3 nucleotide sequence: TGTGCCAGCAGTTTATTGTCAGGACAGGGGAACACTGAAGCTTTCTTT. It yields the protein CASSLLSGQGNTEAFF.